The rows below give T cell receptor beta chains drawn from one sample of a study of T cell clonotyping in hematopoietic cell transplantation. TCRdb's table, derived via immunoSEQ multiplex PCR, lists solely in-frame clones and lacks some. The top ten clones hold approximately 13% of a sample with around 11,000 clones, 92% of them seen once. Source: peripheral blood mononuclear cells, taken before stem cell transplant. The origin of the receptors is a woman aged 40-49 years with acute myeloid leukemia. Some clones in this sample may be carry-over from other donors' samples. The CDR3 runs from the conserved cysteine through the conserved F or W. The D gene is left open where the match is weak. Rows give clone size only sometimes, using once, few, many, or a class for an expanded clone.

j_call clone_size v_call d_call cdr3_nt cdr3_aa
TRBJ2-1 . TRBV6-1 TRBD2 TGTGCCAGCAAGAGAGCTAGCGGGCTATATGAGCAGTTCTTC CASKRASGLYEQFF
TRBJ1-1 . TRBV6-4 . TGTGCCAGCAGTGAGTCGGCCTGGGGTAACACTGAAGCTTTCTTT CASSESAWGNTEAFF
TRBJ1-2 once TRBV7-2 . TGTGCCAGCAGCTTAGCGAGGGGGGACTATGGCTACACCTTC CASSLARGDYGYTF
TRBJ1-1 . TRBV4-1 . TGCGCCAGCAGCCAAGTTGGGACGGCGAACACTGAAGCTTTCTTT CASSQVGTANTEAFF
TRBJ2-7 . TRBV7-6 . TGTGCCAGCAGTGTAAACCCCTACGAGCAGTACTTC CASSVNPYEQYF
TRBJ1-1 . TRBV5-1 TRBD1 TGCGCCAGCAGCTGGGGACAGGGCACTGAAGCTTTCTTT CASSWGQGTEAFF
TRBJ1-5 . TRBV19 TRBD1 TGTGCCAGTAGTGGAACAGGGGGCTTTTATCAGCCCCAGCATTTT CASSGTGGFYQPQHF
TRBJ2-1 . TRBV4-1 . TGCGCCAGCAGCCAAGATAGGGGTATAACGGCCGGTGGGAGCTCCTACAATGAGCAGTTCTTC CASSQDRGITAGGSSYNEQFF
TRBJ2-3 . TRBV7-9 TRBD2 TGTGCCAGCAGCTTCGGACTAGCGGGCACAGATACGCAGTATTTT CASSFGLAGTDTQYF
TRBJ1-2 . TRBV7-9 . TGTGCCAGCAACCTTTTACAATTGTGGCAAAACTATGGCTACACCTTC CASNLLQLWQNYGYTF
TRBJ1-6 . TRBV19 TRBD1 TGTGCCAGTAGGACGACAGGGTATAATTCACCCCTCCACTTT CASRTTGYNSPLHF
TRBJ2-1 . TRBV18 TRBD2 TGTGCCAGCTCACCGACTAGCGGGAGGGAAAATGAGCAGTTCTTC CASSPTSGRENEQFF
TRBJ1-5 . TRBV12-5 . TGTGCTAGTGGTACCGGGAGAGAGCCCCAGCATTTT CASGTGREPQHF
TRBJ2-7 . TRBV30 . TGTGCCTGGAGTGACCGCCCTGGGGACGAGCAGTACTTC CAWSDRPGDEQYF
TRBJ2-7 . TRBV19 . TGTGCCAGTAGTATGAGAGACAAATACTACGAGCAGTACTTC CASSMRDKYYEQYF
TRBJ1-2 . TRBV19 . TGTGCCAGTAGTATCGAAAAACAGGGCGGCGGCTACACCTTC CASSIEKQGGGYTF
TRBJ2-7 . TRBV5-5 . TGTGCCAGCAGCCCCGGGACCTACGAGCAGTACTTC CASSPGTYEQYF
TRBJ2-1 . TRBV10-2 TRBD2 TGCGCCAGCAATATGGGACTAGCCTACAATGAGCAGTTCTTC CASNMGLAYNEQFF
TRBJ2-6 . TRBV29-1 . TGCAGCGTTGAAGAGGGGCCCACCTCTGGGGCCAACGTCCTGACTTTC CSVEEGPTSGANVLTF
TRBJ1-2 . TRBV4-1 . TGCGCCAGCGTACAGCGCCAAGAGGCTAACTATGGCTACACCTTC CASVQRQEANYGYTF
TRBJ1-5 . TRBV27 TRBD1 TGTGCCAGCAGTACATTCCAATCAGGGGGCGGTCAGCCCCAGCATTTT CASSTFQSGGGQPQHF
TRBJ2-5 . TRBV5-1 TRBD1 TGCGCCAGCAGCTTGGGGATGGGACGGACAGGGGAGACCCAGTACTTC CASSLGMGRTGETQYF
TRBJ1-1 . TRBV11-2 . TGTGCCAGCAGTTTTAGCCAGGGTTCTGAAGCTTTCTTT CASSFSQGSEAFF
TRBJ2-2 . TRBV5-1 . TGCGCCAGCAGCCTGGGGGGTTGGGGGGATGTAACCGGGGAGCTGTTTTTT CASSLGGWGDVTGELFF
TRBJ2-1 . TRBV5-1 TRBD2 TGCGCCAGCAGCTTCACTAGCGGGAGTGTTGGTGAGCAGTTCTTC CASSFTSGSVGEQFF
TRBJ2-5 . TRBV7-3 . TGTGCCAGCAGCTTATCTCCCGTCCAAGAGACCCAGTACTTC CASSLSPVQETQYF
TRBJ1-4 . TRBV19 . TGTGCCAGTACAGGGCAAGATGAAAAACTGTTTTTT CASTGQDEKLFF
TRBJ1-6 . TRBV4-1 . TGCGCCAGCAGCCAAGATTCCCAGGGCTTCGGTTCACCCCTCCACTTT CASSQDSQGFGSPLHF
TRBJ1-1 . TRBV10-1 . TGCGCCAGCAGTAGGGTTTTGAACACTGAAGCTTTCTTT CASSRVLNTEAFF
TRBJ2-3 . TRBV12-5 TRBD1 TGTGCTAGTGGTTCCAGGACAGGGGGCACAGATACGCAGTATTTT CASGSRTGGTDTQYF
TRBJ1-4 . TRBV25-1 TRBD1 TGTGCCAGCAGTGAATTCAGGGGGTTGGATGAAAAACTGTTTTTT CASSEFRGLDEKLFF
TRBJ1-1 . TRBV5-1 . TGCGCCAGCAGCTTGACAGGGACGCACACTGAAGCTTTCTTT CASSLTGTHTEAFF
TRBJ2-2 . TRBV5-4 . TGTGCCAGCAGCCCTGGGGCCGGGAACACCGGGGAGCTGTTTTTT CASSPGAGNTGELFF
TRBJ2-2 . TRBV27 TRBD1 TGTGCCAGCCGTTCGGGACAGGGTTCGAACGGGGAGCTGTTTTTT CASRSGQGSNGELFF
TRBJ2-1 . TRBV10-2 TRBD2 TGCGCCACCAGTATAGCGGGAGGGCCCGGCGATGAGCAGTTCTTC CATSIAGGPGDEQFF
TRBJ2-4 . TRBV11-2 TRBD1 TGTGCCAGCAGCTTACCCCTGACAGGGGGTCCTCTAGCCAAAAACATTCAGTACTTC CASSLPLTGGPLAKNIQYF
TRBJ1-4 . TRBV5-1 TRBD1 TGCGCCAGCAGCTTGACCTGGACAGGGGATGGGGTTGAAAAACTGTTTTTT CASSLTWTGDGVEKLFF
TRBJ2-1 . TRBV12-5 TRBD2 TGTGCTAGTGGGCCCGTTGCGGGGGGTGAGCAGTTCTTC CASGPVAGGEQFF
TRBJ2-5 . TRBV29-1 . TGCAGCGTGGCTAGGGGGGACGAGACCCAGTACTTC CSVARGDETQYF
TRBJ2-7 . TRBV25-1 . TGTGCCAGCAGAGAAACAGGGAGCTCCTACGAGCAGTACTTC CASRETGSSYEQYF
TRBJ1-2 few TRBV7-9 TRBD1 TGTGCCAGCAGCGGGGACAGGGTCTATTCGGATGGCTACACCTTC CASSGDRVYSDGYTF
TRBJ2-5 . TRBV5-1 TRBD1 TGCGCCAGCAGCTTGGTCCCAGGGGGTGGCGAGACCCAGTACTTC CASSLVPGGGETQYF
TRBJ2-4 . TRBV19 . TGTGCCAGTAGTGTTCAGGCTGCGGGGAACATTCAGTACTTC CASSVQAAGNIQYF
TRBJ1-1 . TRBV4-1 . TGCGCCAGCAGCCAAGATTACGCCGTCACTGAAGCTTTCTTT CASSQDYAVTEAFF
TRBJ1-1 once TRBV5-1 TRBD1 TGCGCCAGCAGCTTGGGGGACAGACTGAACACTGAAGCTTTCTTT CASSLGDRLNTEAFF
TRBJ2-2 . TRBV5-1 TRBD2 TGCGCCAGCAGCTTGGTTGGGGGGGTCACCGGGGAGCTGTTTTTT CASSLVGGVTGELFF
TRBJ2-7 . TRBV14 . TGTGCCAGCAGCCGCGGTTACTTTGGGGAGCAGTACTTC CASSRGYFGEQYF
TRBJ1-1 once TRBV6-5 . TGTGCCAGCAGCCTCAGGGGAAGTACTGAAGCTTTCTTT CASSLRGSTEAFF
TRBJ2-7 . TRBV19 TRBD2 TGTGCCAGCAAAAAACTAGCGGGGTCCTACGAGCAGTACTTC CASKKLAGSYEQYF
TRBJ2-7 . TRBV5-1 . TGCGCCAGCAGCTTGCTGGACCCTCACTACGAGCAGTACTTC CASSLLDPHYEQYF
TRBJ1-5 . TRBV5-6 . TGTGCCAGCAGCTTCTCCGCCAGGGTGAATCAGCCCCAGCATTTT CASSFSARVNQPQHF
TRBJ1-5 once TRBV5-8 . TGTGCCAGCAGCTTGAAGGGGACGCAGGCTCAGCCCCAGCATTTT CASSLKGTQAQPQHF
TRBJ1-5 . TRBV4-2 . TGTGCCAGCAGCCAAGATACTCAGATTAGCAATCAGCCCCAGCATTTT CASSQDTQISNQPQHF
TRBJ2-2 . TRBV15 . TGTGCCACCAGCAGAGATTTGGGGGAGGAGGAGGGGGCCTCGAACACCGGGGAGCTGTTTTTT CATSRDLGEEEGASNTGELFF
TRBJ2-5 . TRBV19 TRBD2 TGTGCCAGTAGTTATGGCGGGAGCACCGAGACCCAGTACTTC CASSYGGSTETQYF
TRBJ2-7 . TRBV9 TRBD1 TGTGCCAGCAGCAGACAGGGAAGCCTCACCTACGAGCAGTACTTC CASSRQGSLTYEQYF
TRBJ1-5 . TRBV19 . TGTGCCAGTAGTATAGTGAACATACCCTTAGCCCAGCATTTT CASSIVNIPLAQHF
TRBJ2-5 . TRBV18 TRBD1 TGTGCCAGCTCACCGACAGGGCAAGAGACCCAGTACTTC CASSPTGQETQYF
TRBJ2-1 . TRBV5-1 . TGCGCCAGCAGCCGGTTCCGGGACTCCCCAGAGCGTGAGCAGTTCTTC CASSRFRDSPEREQFF
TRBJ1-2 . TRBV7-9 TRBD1 TGTGCCAGCAGCTCCCGCAAGGACGACAGGGAGGGACACTATGGCTACACCTTC CASSSRKDDREGHYGYTF